Detailed here is one TCR beta chain. What it recognizes is unknown. The CDR3 is 15 amino acids. Trimming cost V 1 base and J 4 bases, with 14 bases left between them. Germline CDR1 is SGHTA and CDR2 is FQGNSA. This specimen belongs to a study of blood T cells in healthy people across ages. Findings and caveats of the study: Underestimates were what the diversity estimates from one million T cells were considered to be.

Collection of around 10 milliliters of peripheral blood was performed for each donor. The authors ran a second PCR of about 7 to 12 cycles using a sample-barcoded 5' primer and a J-beta primer mix. Using its own MiXCR run on the 5' RACE reads, TCRdb lists one record per CDR3 protein. The data contain about 800,000 distinct CDR3 sequences, about 25% of them singletons. This same sample was also taken into another study, of T cells of mothers and their children. This second study notes: Over 9.5 million TCR beta CDR3 reads were obtained from each mother, and approximately 3 million from each child.

The chain couples TRBV7-2 to TRBJ2-7; D may be TRBD1 (5 bases). Input material: blood. This TCR came from a boy aged 5-17 years in good health. The CDR3 here is CASSLDPVGHYEQYF. Written as DNA, the CDR3 is TGTGCCAGCAGCTTAGACCCGGTTGGACATTACGAGCAGTACTTC. Complete variable domain (other parts from reference TRBV7-2 and TRBJ2-7): GAGVSQSPSNKVTEKGKDVELRCDPISGHTALYWYRQSLGQGLEFLIYFQGNSAPDKSGLPSDRFSAERTGGSVSTLTIQRTQQEDSAVYLCASSLDPVGHYEQYFGPGTRLTVT.